The present T cell receptor (beta chain) was sequenced within a study of CD8 T cell repertoires and HIV-1 epitope variants. Study background: Controls were a CMV, EBV and flu peptide pool, Ebola AY9 negative control, and no-peptide well. Autologous T cell-negative cells served as antigen-presenting cells in equal numbers. An uncultured baseline aliquot held 1M T cells.

Per the germline V gene, CDR1 is MNHNY and CDR2 is SVGAGI (reference sequence). Between the trimmed V and J ends, which lost 6 bases and 5 bases, there was a span of 11 bases. The CDR3 covers 13 residues. Sequencing of TCR beta CDR3 used immunoSEQ survey depth. Sequencing used immunoSEQ multiplex PCR; TCRdb keeps in-frame clones, though not all of them. The sample consists of thousands of clones, 66% of them appearing once. With regard to this clone: The antigen is unknown.

The sequencing sample was made of cultured CD8+ T cells derived from PBMCs. This rearrangement joins TRBV6-6 to TRBJ1-5; no definite D call. This TCR was recovered from a male donor with HIV. The DNA of the CDR3 is TGTGCCAGCAGGCCAGACGGTTATCAGCCCCAGCATTTT. Protein product: CASRPDGYQPQHF.